Listed below are T cell receptor beta chains from one sample, sequenced in a study of T cell repertoires in ileal Crohn's disease. The protocol was immunoSEQ multiplex PCR, while the TCRdb copy is restricted to in-frame clones and leaves out a portion. The sample contains some 16,000 clones, 75% to 85% of which appear only once. The specimen was ileal tissue. These receptors were taken from an adult with Crohn's disease. Both conserved end residues are part of each CDR3. The D gene is left open where the match is weak. For some rows the clone size is stated as once, few or many, or as a class when expanded; others skip it.

size | D | J | V | DNA | CDR3
- | - | TRBJ2-7 | TRBV25-1 | TGTGCCAGCAGTCTAGGCCCTACCTCTTCCTACGAGCAGTACTTC | CASSLGPTSSYEQYF
- | - | TRBJ1-5 | TRBV25-1 | TGTGCCAGCAGTGGCCCTCGGAATCAGCCCCAGCATTTT | CASSGPRNQPQHF
- | - | TRBJ1-3 | TRBV9 | TGTGCCAGCAGCCTCGCTCAGGGGTTACCCTACTCTGGAAACACCATATATTTT | CASSLAQGLPYSGNTIYF
- | TRBD2 | TRBJ2-1 | TRBV10-3 | TGTGCCATCAGTGATCCCCTAGCGGGAGTGCTCCATGAGCAGTTCTTC | CAISDPLAGVLHEQFF
- | - | TRBJ2-7 | TRBV5-6 | TGTGCCAGCAGCTCACTTGGGGCAGGGTGGAACGAGCAGTACTTC | CASSSLGAGWNEQYF
- | - | TRBJ2-5 | TRBV6-5 | TGTGCCAGCAGTTACCGGCAGGCAAAAGAGACCCAGTACTTC | CASSYRQAKETQYF
few | TRBD2 | TRBJ2-1 | TRBV2 | TGTGCCAGCAGTGAAGGGGGGGGGTACAATGAGCAGTTCTTC | CASSEGGGYNEQFF
- | - | TRBJ2-2 | TRBV9 | TGTGCCAGCAGCTCCCGACTGCTGAACACCGGGGAGCTGTTTTTT | CASSSRLLNTGELFF
once | - | TRBJ2-6 | TRBV11-3 | TGTGCCAGCAGCTTAGGGGGCGCCGGGGCCAACGTCCTGACTTTC | CASSLGGAGANVLTF
- | TRBD2 | TRBJ2-3 | TRBV19 | TGTGCCAGTAGTAGCCTAGCGGGGACTCCTAGCACAGATACGCAGTATTTT | CASSSLAGTPSTDTQYF
- | TRBD2 | TRBJ2-1 | TRBV6-5 | TGTGCCAGTCGAACTGGTCGGGAGGGTAATGAGCAGTTCTTC | CASRTGREGNEQFF
- | TRBD2 | TRBJ2-3 | TRBV30 | TGTGCCTGGAGACTAGCGGGGGGGCAAGATACGCAGTATTTT | CAWRLAGGQDTQYF
- | - | TRBJ1-4 | TRBV7-2 | TGTGCCAGCAGCTTAGGTGGGGGCTTAGAATCCAAACTGTTTTTT | CASSLGGGLESKLFF
- | - | TRBJ2-2 | TRBV5-1 | TGCGCCAGCAGCTTAATGACAGGACAGACCGGGGAGCTGTTTTTT | CASSLMTGQTGELFF
- | - | TRBJ1-4 | TRBV5-1 | TGCGCCAGCAGCTGGACAGACGGGGAAAAACTGTTTTTT | CASSWTDGEKLFF
- | - | TRBJ2-1 | TRBV5-4 | TGTGCCAGCAGTCTACCCCCTCACAATGAGCAGTTCTTC | CASSLPPHNEQFF
- | - | TRBJ1-4 | TRBV12-5 | TGTGCTAGTGGTTTGAGGGGGGAAAAACTGTTTTTT | CASGLRGEKLFF
- | - | TRBJ2-7 | TRBV4-1 | TGCGCCAGCAGCCAAGTTTCCAGGGGATTGGACGAGCAGTACTTC | CASSQVSRGLDEQYF
- | TRBD2 | TRBJ2-3 | TRBV7-8 | TGTGCCAGCAGCTCAGGGACTAGCGGAACAGATACGCAGTATTTT | CASSSGTSGTDTQYF
few | TRBD2 | TRBJ2-2 | TRBV7-6 | TGTGCCAGCAGCGACCTGGGTGCTAGCGGGGTTAGCACCGGGGAGCTGTTTTTT | CASSDLGASGVSTGELFF
once | - | TRBJ1-2 | TRBV6-1 | TGTGCCAGCAGTGACCCGACGACGGGAAACTATGGCTACACCTTC | CASSDPTTGNYGYTF
once | TRBD2 | TRBJ2-5 | TRBV2 | TGTGCCAGCTCGACTGGCGGGAGGATGGAGACCCAGTACTTC | CASSTGGRMETQYF
- | TRBD1 | TRBJ2-7 | TRBV5-1 | TGCGCCAGCAGCTTAATCAGGGACAGCGGTCCTCGGGAGCAGTACTTC | CASSLIRDSGPREQYF
- | TRBD1 | TRBJ1-2 | TRBV27 | TGTGCCAGCAGTTACGACAGGGGGCTTGGCTACACCTTC | CASSYDRGLGYTF
- | TRBD2 | TRBJ2-2 | TRBV19 | TGTGCCAGTAGTATTTCGGCTAGCGGAAACACCGGGGAGCTGTTTTTT | CASSISASGNTGELFF
- | TRBD2 | TRBJ2-2 | TRBV29-1 | TGCAGCGTTGAAGGCTGGGGCGGTTCTAGCGGGGGGGACACCGGGGAGCTGTTTTTT | CSVEGWGGSSGGDTGELFF
- | - | TRBJ1-1 | TRBV30 | TGTGCCTGGAGTCGGAGGAGTGAAGCTTTCTTT | CAWSRRSEAFF
- | - | TRBJ2-4 | TRBV4-3 | TGCGCCAGCAGCCAAGAAGGGCCGGCAGGACGGGGTCGGACCAAAAACATTCAGTACTTC | CASSQEGPAGRGRTKNIQYF
few | - | TRBJ2-2 | TRBV5-1 | TGCGCCAGCAGGACTATCCCGGCCCCCGGGGAGCTGTTTTTT | CASRTIPAPGELFF
- | - | TRBJ1-2 | TRBV6-1 | TGTGCCAGCAGTGGTAAGACGGGAGCTCATGGCTACACCTTC | CASSGKTGAHGYTF
- | - | TRBJ1-3 | TRBV7-6 | TGTGCCAGCAGCTTAGGAGTATCTGGAAACACCATATATTTT | CASSLGVSGNTIYF
- | TRBD2 | TRBJ2-7 | TRBV4-1 | TGCGCCAGCAGCCCCCCACCGGCGGGGGTGTACGAGCAGTACTTC | CASSPPPAGVYEQYF
- | TRBD2 | TRBJ2-3 | TRBV6-4 | TGTGCCAGCAGTGACAGCGGGGGGGCAGATACGCAGTATTTT | CASSDSGGADTQYF
- | - | TRBJ2-2 | TRBV27 | TGTGCCAGCGGACTCAAAGCCGGGGAGCTGTTTTTT | CASGLKAGELFF
- | TRBD1 | TRBJ2-3 | TRBV11-3 | TGTGCCAGCAGCTTACTGGGACAGGGGTTACCAGATACGCAGTATTTT | CASSLLGQGLPDTQYF
- | - | TRBJ2-7 | TRBV30 | TGTGCCTGGAGCTTCACGGGGTTCTCCTACGAGCAGTACTTC | CAWSFTGFSYEQYF
once | - | TRBJ1-1 | TRBV27 | TGTGCCAGCCGTCCGTATACAGGGCTCTCTGAAGCTTTCTTT | CASRPYTGLSEAFF
- | TRBD1 | TRBJ2-2 | TRBV6-5 | TGTGCCACCAAACAGGGGCCCGGGGAGCTGTTTTTT | CATKQGPGELFF
few | - | TRBJ2-3 | TRBV6-6 | TGTGCCAGCAGTTCTAAGGATACGCAGTATTTT | CASSSKDTQYF
- | - | TRBJ2-1 | TRBV7-9 | TGTGCCAGCAGCCTTCTACGGCAGGGGTCCTACAATGAGCAGTTCTTC | CASSLLRQGSYNEQFF
- | - | TRBJ2-2 | TRBV6-1 | TGTGCCAGCAGTGAGGGTAGACAGTACACCGGGGAGCTGTTTTTT | CASSEGRQYTGELFF
- | TRBD2 | TRBJ2-1 | TRBV2 | TGTGCCAGCAGTTTCGGCGGGGGGGCCGGGAATGAGCAGTTCTTC | CASSFGGGAGNEQFF
- | TRBD2 | TRBJ2-3 | TRBV5-5 | TGTGCCAGCAGCTTTGGAGCGGGGGGGAGCACAGATACGCAGTATTTT | CASSFGAGGSTDTQYF
- | - | TRBJ2-1 | TRBV4-2 | TGTGCCAGCAGCCATGATATCGACGGGGAGCAGTTCTTC | CASSHDIDGEQFF
- | TRBD1 | TRBJ2-5 | TRBV9 | TGTGCCAGCAGCGGGGACAGGGGACAAGAGACCCAGTACTTC | CASSGDRGQETQYF
- | TRBD1 | TRBJ1-4 | TRBV19 | TGTGCCAGTAGTGCACGACAGGGCGGTGAAAAACTGTTTTTT | CASSARQGGEKLFF
- | TRBD1 | TRBJ1-5 | TRBV2 | TGTGCCAGCAGATCCCAGGGGGCGGGCAATCAGCCCCAGCATTTT | CASRSQGAGNQPQHF
- | - | TRBJ1-4 | TRBV10-2 | TGCGCCAGCAGTGATAGGGGGGGGGAAAAACTGTTTTTT | CASSDRGGEKLFF
- | TRBD1 | TRBJ1-2 | TRBV7-2 | TGTGCCAGCAGCTTAGAACGGGACAGTCGGGGCTACACCTTC | CASSLERDSRGYTF
- | - | TRBJ2-7 | TRBV25-1 | TGTGCCAGCAGTGAAGACTTCTACGAGCAGTACTTC | CASSEDFYEQYF
- | - | TRBJ2-1 | TRBV6-6 | TGTGCCAGCAGTTATTCAGTTTCCAATGAGCAGTTCTTC | CASSYSVSNEQFF
- | - | TRBJ1-1 | TRBV6-5 | TGTGCCAGCAGACTAACCGGCGGGTTAGAAGCTTTCTTT | CASRLTGGLEAFF
- | - | TRBJ1-1 | TRBV6-6 | TGTGCCAGCAGTTACGCAGGGACGGGGGGAGAAGCTTTCTTT | CASSYAGTGGEAFF
- | TRBD2 | TRBJ2-5 | TRBV5-6 | TGTGCCAGCAGCCAAGATAAAAGCGGGGGGGCGGAGACCCAGTACTTC | CASSQDKSGGAETQYF
- | TRBD1 | TRBJ1-4 | TRBV6-6 | TGTGCCACCAGGACAGGGAACGAAAAACTGTTTTTT | CATRTGNEKLFF
- | - | TRBJ1-1 | TRBV10-1 | TGCGCCAGCAGTCATAACAGGAACACTGAAGCTTTCTTT | CASSHNRNTEAFF
once | - | TRBJ2-5 | TRBV2 | TGTGCCAGCAGGCTCTCAGGATACCAAGAGACCCAGTACTTC | CASRLSGYQETQYF
few | - | TRBJ1-1 | TRBV18 | TGTGCCAGCTCACCAGGCAGGGGAAGGAACACTGAAGCTTTCTTT | CASSPGRGRNTEAFF
- | - | TRBJ2-7 | TRBV30 | TGTGCCTGGAGTGTGGGGCCAGGGGGGCGCGAGCAGTACTTC | CAWSVGPGGREQYF